This T cell receptor (beta chain) was retrieved from a study of blood T cells in healthy people across ages (dated by TCRdb to between 2014 and 2017). Regarding the complete study: Template switching captured roughly one uniquely barcoded TCR beta cDNA molecule per two T cells in model experiments. The study measured age-related changes in TCR beta repertoire diversity using deep sequencing normalized with unique cDNA molecular identifiers. Donors were grouped into four age groups: young (average about 15 years), middle-aged (around 39), aged (around 56) and long-lived (about 90). To avoid experimental bias, donors of different ages were distributed randomly across sequencing lanes. Using the same blood draw, the study looked at two additional independent replicas of 1 million unique cDNA reads for two donors, one aged 18 to 29 and the other aged 80 or older.

Systemically healthy Caucasian individuals from Russia, around 38 in total and aged roughly 6 to 95 years, were included as donors. Ten milliliters of peripheral blood were drawn from each donor into EDTA-treated Vacutainer tubes. Ficoll-Paque density-gradient centrifugation was used to isolate PBMCs, with at least 6.5 million per sample. Total RNA, at least 6 micrograms per sample, was extracted from PBMCs with Trizol reagent. The percentages of naive CD45RAhigh/CD27high T cells were determined by flow cytometry on a PBMC aliquot from every donor. Of note for this clonotype: Its binding antigen is unknown. No base quality information exists; no much larger clone differs at one position.

Sequences LGHNA (CDR1) and YSLEER (CDR2) are obtained from the germline V gene. The CDR3 sequence holds 16 residues, the cysteine and phenylalanine included. Only the CDR3 DNA is retained, 48 bases long and in frame from the first base. V ends up 0 bases short and J 2 bases short, with an unmatched junction base count of 7. Broad study findings and their caveats: A strong correlation was found between observed TCR beta diversity and the percentage of naive T cells measured by flow cytometry. Conclusive comparison of naive and antigen-experienced compartments was prevented by the profiling of bulk unsorted PBMCs. Donor CMV infection status was unknown, potentially confounding age-related changes in expanded clonotypes. Compared with the aged group, the long-lived group had more naive CD4+ T cells, fewer expanded clones and increased TCR diversity, suggesting age selection. Estimates of total diversity based on one million sequenced T cells were regarded as lower bounds and as underestimates. Observed TCR beta diversity per million T cells fell roughly linearly with age, and a significant reduction was already apparent by age approximately 41.

Libraries were made using 5' RACE. Sequencing took place on an Illumina HiSeq 2500. The second PCR ran for roughly 7 to 11 cycles and used a J-beta primer mix along with a sample-barcoded 5' primer. A unique molecular identifier was introduced onto each TCR beta cDNA molecule by a template-switch 5' adaptor carrying 12 random nucleotides. At least 2.5 million CDR3-containing paired-end reads were obtained from each sample. The Mint cDNA synthesis kit, primed by a TRBC-specific oligonucleotide, was used to synthesize first-strand cDNA from all RNA. Following uracil-DNA glycosylase treatment, a first 18-cycle PCR with universal primers M1SS and BC2_uni_R was performed on all cDNA. The paper's processing steps were these. Normalization of each sample was performed by random selection of 1 million high-quality reads, each carrying a distinct molecular identifier. Reads sharing molecular identifiers were discarded rather than binned into consensus sequences. CDR3 identification, clonotype clustering and error correction used MiTCR with a Q25 quality threshold and the strictest error-elimination algorithm. Lower-bound total TCR beta diversity was estimated with a nonparametric unseen species model using Euler transformation. TCRdb redid the processing of the public reads, applying fastp at Q25 and MiXCR, and retained in-frame beta chains. Under each unique CDR3 protein, matching rows form one entry showing the most common genes and DNA. TCRdb's processing, not the authors' own work, is the source of the V and J calls. For this sample there are roughly 1.5 million distinct CDR3 sequences; less than 45% appear just once. Together, the top ten hold about 3.8% of the sample.

The sequenced material came from blood. The clonotype comes from a woman younger than 35 in good health. The chain is assembled from TRBV4-3 and TRBJ2-7; 7 bases in between match TRBD2. The CDR3 is CASSQEVRDYPYEQYF. Here is the DNA: TGCGCCAGCAGCCAAGAGGTCAGGGACTATCCCTACGAGCAGTACTTC.